A single sample gave rise to the 3 T cell receptor beta chains below, sequenced in a study of T cells in Graves' hyperthyroidism and ophthalmopathy (dated by TCRdb to the late 2010s). Library method: multiplex PCR. The instrument was an Illumina HiSeq 2000. TCR beta CDR3 regions were amplified from RNA transcripts. The TCR CDR3 was subjected to a first round of RT-PCR using the HTBI primer set and the Qiagen OneStep RT-PCR kit. TCRdb reprocessing: public reads trimmed at Q25 with fastp, clones called with MiXCR, in-frame beta chains kept. Merged by CDR3 protein, the rows form single entries marked with the most common genes and DNA. This sample is represented by around 600,000 distinct CDR3 sequences; 13% to 15% of them were singletons. The ten top clones hold roughly 7% of the sample. Sequencing was done on a sample of blood. These receptors came from a woman younger than 35 with Graves' ophthalmopathy.

The chain links TRBV9 to TRBJ1-2; D might be TRBD1 (6 bases). The CDR3 runs 13 residues. CDR1 SGDLS and CDR2 YYNGEE come from the germline V gene. Trimming took 6 bases from V and 13 from J, leaving 22 bases between them. The CDR3 sequence is CASTTGQQSEITF. CDR3 nucleotides: TGTGCCAGCACCACGGGACAACAATCCGAAATCACCTTC.

This clonotype was observed at least ten times. The genes are TRBV20-1 and TRBJ1-2; D ambiguous. The CDR3 consists of 13 residues. CDR1 is DFQATT, CDR2 SNEGSKA, per germline (reference sequence). Trimming cost V 6 bases and J 4 bases, with 15 bases left between them. CDR3 sequence: CSAPRRDSYGYTF. CDR3 DNA sequence: TGCAGTGCCCCACGAAGGGATTCCTATGGCTACACCTTC.

The sample holds many counts of this clonotype. This chain joins TRBV15 and TRBJ1-5; D ambiguous. This CDR3 region has 14 residues. With 8 bases removed from V and 2 bases from J, the gap between germline ends came to 13 bases. The germline CDR1 and CDR2 sequences are LNHNV and YYDKDF (reference sequence). CDR3 region: CATRSSIRNQPQHF. In nucleotides, the CDR3 is TGTGCCACCCGTTCCTCGATCCGCAATCAGCCCCAGCATTTT. Supplemented by reference TRBV15 and TRBJ1-5, the full variable domain reads DAMVIQNPRYQVTQFGKPVTLSCSQTLNHNVMYWYQQKSSQAPKLLFHYYDKDFNNEADTPDNFQSRRPNTSFCFLDIRSPGLGDTAMYLCATRSSIRNQPQHFGDGTRLSIL.